The 2 T cell receptor beta chains given below trace back to one sample, sequenced in a study of blood T cell repertoires in COVID-19 (dated by TCRdb to the early 2020s). The library relied on the immunoSEQ multiplex PCR assay. This immuneACCESS table, as held by TCRdb, lists in-frame sequences with V and J called but not all clones. Of the missing ones, under half trace to an unresolved V gene in checked studies; the others have no known cause. This sample gives 200,000 to 250,000 clones in total; 85% to 90% of them show up just once. The top ten hold roughly 2.5% of the sample. The sequencing input was peripheral blood. The receptors were sampled from a man aged 30 to 45 with COVID-19, enrolled during active disease.

CDR3 sequence (DNA): TGTGCCAGCAGTTCACCAGGAGGGACTAGCGGAGCCCGCTCCTACAATGAGCAGTTCTTC. It yields the protein CASSSPGGTSGARSYNEQFF. This sequence joins TRBV28 and TRBJ2-1, with 11 bases matching TRBD2. The CDR3 has 20 residues. The V gene end was trimmed by 4 bases and the J gene end by 0 bases; junction bases not matched to a gene: 14. Germline lookup yields CDR1 MDHEN and CDR2 SYDVKM.

This rearrangement joins TRBV7-2 to TRBJ1-6; maybe TRBD1 (5 bases). The germline V gene encodes CDR1 SGHTA and CDR2 FQGNSA. Trimming cost V 1 base and J 8 bases, with 9 bases left between them. The CDR3 loop spans 14 amino acids. The CDR3 DNA reads TGTGCCAGCAGCTTAGGGGGGGGGTATTCACCCCTCCACTTT. Translation: CASSLGGGYSPLHF. The full variable domain, its missing parts supplied by reference TRBV7-2 and TRBJ1-6, is GAGVSQSPSNKVTEKGKDVELRCDPISGHTALYWYRQSLGQGLEFLIYFQGNSAPDKSGLPSDRFSAERTGGSVSTLTIQRTQQEDSAVYLCASSLGGGYSPLHFGNGTRLTVT.